The next 18 T cell receptor beta chains were all read from a single sample in a study of T cells in Graves' hyperthyroidism and ophthalmopathy. TCR beta CDR3 sequences were amplified from RNA transcripts. RT-PCR in the first round (using the HTBI primer set) targeted the TCR CDR3. TCRdb called the multiplex PCR reads again in MiXCR, with one record for every CDR3 protein. This sample has 300,000 to 450,000 distinct CDR3 sequences, with 14% found just once. The material sequenced was blood. The receptor set was obtained from a woman aged 60-75 years with Graves' hyperthyroidism.

This clonotype was seen repeatedly, ten times or more. This chain connects TRBV19 to TRBJ2-7; 8 bases are a match to TRBD2. Germline CDR1 and CDR2: LNHDA and SQIVND (reference sequence). V lost 5 bases and J lost 3; bases outside the gene matches: 9. CDR3 length equals 15 residues. CDR3 sequence reads: CASSQEREFLYEQYF. CDR3 DNA: TGTGCCAGTAGTCAAGAGCGGGAGTTCCTCTACGAGCAGTACTTC.

There are many counts of this clonotype. The rearrangement joins TRBV27 to TRBJ2-7, with D unclear. V shed 2 bases and J shed 0 bases, with 8 bases lying between them. The CDR3 covers 14 residues. CDR1 MNHEY and CDR2 SMNVEV come from the germline V gene (reference sequence). CDR3: CASSLGLSSYEQYF. For the CDR3, the DNA is TGTGCCAGCAGTTTAGGGCTTTCCTCCTACGAGCAGTACTTC.

Ten or more counts support this clonotype. The chain links TRBV12-3 or TRBV12-4 to TRBJ1-1, with D tentatively TRBD1 (6 bases). V lost 6 bases, J lost 4 bases, and 12 bases lay in between. The CDR3 loop spans 13 amino acids. The CDR3 DNA sequence: TGTGCCAGCAGGCGACTAGGGGGCACTGAAGCTTTCTTT. Protein sequence: CASRRLGGTEAFF.

This clonotype was detected many times. The rearrangement joins TRBV28 to TRBJ2-7; perhaps TRBD1 as D (5 bases). Germline values: CDR1 MDHEN, CDR2 SYDVKM. V lost 9 bases and J lost 5, with 14 bases in between. The CDR3 totals 12 residues. CDR3 in amino acids: CASWGAPHEQYF. The CDR3 DNA reads as TGTGCCAGTTGGGGCGCGCCCCACGAGCAGTACTTC.

V and J are TRBV30 and TRBJ1-1, with D possibly matching TRBD1 (6 bases). Trimming cost V 3 bases and J 0 bases, with 23 bases left between them. Per germline, CDR1 GTSNPN and CDR2 SVGIG (reference sequence). CDR3 length: 18 residues. CDR3 residues: CAWRTLGQSYIMNTEAFF. The CDR3 coding sequence is TGTGCCTGGAGGACCCTAGGACAGAGTTACATTATGAACACTGAAGCTTTCTTT.

There are a few counts of this clonotype. J is TRBJ2-1 and V is TRBV19; 7 bases fit TRBD1. The germline V gene has CDR1 LNHDA and CDR2 SQIVND (reference sequence). Germline trimming cut 5 bases from V and 3 bases from J; bases unmatched to any gene: 10. The CDR3 is 16 amino acids. For the CDR3, the DNA is TGTGCCAGTAGTTTTTTTGGGACAGACAGCTACAATGAGCAGTTCTTC. Translated: CASSFFGTDSYNEQFF.

This clonotype appeared many times. The V and J genes are TRBV7-9 and TRBJ2-3, with D possibly matching TRBD2 (6 bases). Germline V gene data show CDR1 as SEHNR and CDR2 as FQNEAQ (reference sequence). This CDR3 region has 14 residues. Trimming took off 8 bases at V and 4 bases at J, with 16 bases between the two ends. The CDR3 sequence is CASARAGYPDTQYF. The CDR3 DNA reads TGTGCCAGCGCCCGGGCGGGGTACCCAGATACGCAGTATTTT.

This clonotype has only a few counts. The genes are TRBV10-2 and TRBJ2-4; possible D gene TRBD2, 6 bases. The V gene's germline CDR1 is WSHSY and CDR2 SAAADI. This CDR3 spans 16 amino acids. V was shortened by 8 bases and J by 3 bases, with 20 bases between the two germline ends. As DNA, the CDR3 is TGCGCCAGCGGGGCAGGAGGGGCTCTGGACAAAAACATTCAGTACTTC. This gives the protein CASGAGGALDKNIQYF.

Ten or more counts support this clonotype. The chain carries TRBV20-1 and TRBJ2-5; tentatively, D is TRBD1 or TRBD2 (6 bases each). Germline lookup yields CDR1 DFQATT and CDR2 SNEGSKA (reference sequence). Trimming left V 3 bases short and J 3 bases short, with 20 bases between. The CDR3 spans 16 residues. CDR3 coding DNA: TGCAGTGCTAGTCCGGTCCGGGGGCTAAGAGAAGAGACCCAGTACTTC. Protein product: CSASPVRGLREETQYF.

There are many counts of this clonotype. V is TRBV5-1 and J is TRBJ1-2; 8 bases agree with TRBD1. The CDR3 extends over 16 amino acids. Losses at the gene ends were 0 bases for V and 4 bases for J; bases not matched to a gene: 8. Germline CDR1 is SGHRS and CDR2 is YFSETQ. CDR3 sequence: CASSLDPGGMGYGYTF. Written as DNA, the CDR3 is TGCGCCAGCAGCTTGGATCCAGGGGGCATGGGCTATGGCTACACCTTC.

This clonotype was detected ten times or more. The gene calls are TRBV20-1 and TRBJ2-7, with TRBD2 matching over 7 bases. Per germline, CDR1 DFQATT and CDR2 SNEGSKA (reference sequence). This CDR3 has 16 residues. Trimming removed 2 bases from V and 1 base from J; junction bases left unmatched: 11. The CDR3 loop is CSARLSPGLPSYEQYF. CDR3 DNA: TGCAGTGCTAGACTCTCACCGGGACTACCGTCCTACGAGCAGTACTTC.

This clonotype was picked up many times. The rearrangement joins TRBV20-1 to TRBJ2-3; D might be TRBD1 or TRBD2, each matching 5 bases. The germline CDR1 and CDR2 sequences are DFQATT and SNEGSKA (reference sequence). The V end lost 6 bases, the J end lost 0 bases, and 13 bases lay between the germline ends. The CDR3 consists of 14 residues. The CDR3 DNA reads as TGCAGTGCCCGAGGGGTCTTAAGCACAGATACGCAGTATTTT. Translating gives CSARGVLSTDTQYF.

Concerning this clonotype: One end of the junction varies from germline; a read error may be responsible. The V and J genes are TRBV3-1 and TRBJ2-7, with D possibly being TRBD1 (6 bases). CDR3 length equals 14 residues. The germline CDR1 and CDR2 sequences are LGHDT and YNNKEL (reference sequence). The CDR3 nucleotides are TGTGTCAGCAGCCGAGGGACATTTCTCTACGAGCAGTACTTC. Translated, it gives CVSSRGTFLYEQYF.

This clonotype was found many times. J is TRBJ2-2 and V is TRBV12-3 or TRBV12-4; a weak D match, TRBD2 (5 bases). The ends were cut back, 2 bases at V and 7 bases at J, with 11 bases in the middle. The CDR3 length is 14 residues. The CDR3 here is CASSLRDRGGELFF. CDR3 bases: TGTGCCAGCAGTTTAAGGGATCGGGGCGGGGAGCTGTTTTTT.

This clonotype has at least ten counts. The J gene is TRBJ1-2, the V gene TRBV20-1, with D unclear. The CDR3 runs 11 residues. Trimming pared 5 bases from V and 8 bases from J, leaving 12 bases between. CDR1 is DFQATT, CDR2 SNEGSKA, per germline (reference sequence). The CDR3 protein is CSAGPISGYTF. DNA of the CDR3: TGCAGTGCTGGACCGATCTCAGGCTACACCTTC.

This clonotype was counted at least ten times. J is TRBJ1-5 and V is TRBV10-2; D gene unclear. The germline gives CDR1 WSHSY, CDR2 SAAADI. V was pared by 4 bases and J by 3 bases, with 10 bases between. The CDR3 has 14 amino acids. CDR3 in amino acids: CASSGGSLNQPQHF. The CDR3 coding sequence is TGCGCCAGCAGTGGAGGCAGCCTCAATCAGCCCCAGCATTTT.

This clonotype appeared a few times. One end of the junction does not line up with germline, which may come from a read error. CDR3 in amino acids: CASNPQRAGNTGAFF. The CDR3 DNA is TGTGCCAGCAACCCGCAGCGGGCAGGGAACACTGGAGCTTTCTTT. The V and J genes are TRBV12-3 or TRBV12-4 and TRBJ1-1, with D tentatively TRBD1 (5 bases). This CDR3 spans 15 amino acids.

The genes are TRBV2 and TRBJ2-7, with D possibly being TRBD2 (5 bases). Trimming pared 6 bases from V and 3 bases from J, leaving 15 bases between. Germline CDR1 SNHLY, CDR2 FYNNEI. This CDR3 has 14 amino acids. CDR3 sequence: CASREQHGVYEQYF. DNA of the CDR3: TGTGCCAGCAGAGAACAACACGGGGTCTACGAGCAGTACTTC. Supplemented by reference TRBV2 and TRBJ2-7, the full variable domain reads EPEVTQTPSHQVTQMGQEVILRCVPISNHLYFYWYRQILGQKVEFLVSFYNNEISEKSEIFDDQFSVERPDGSNFTLKIRSTKLEDSAMYFCASREQHGVYEQYFGPGTRLTVT.